This T cell receptor (beta chain) was sequenced for a study of regulatory T cells in long-lasting Graves disease. Study-wide findings and caveats: Persistent disease was characterized by preferential usage of TRBV28, TRBJ1-2 and TRBJ2-5. The study found lower TCR diversity in persistent Graves' patients than in newly diagnosed ones.

On this clonotype: Its antigen is unidentified.

The TCR beta library used iRepertoire HTBI primers with Arm-PCR amplification of CDR3. Via MiXCR, TCRdb re-called the multiplex PCR reads, giving one row per CDR3 protein. The repertoire includes around 470,000 distinct CDR3 sequences, approximately 15% of them detected once, and roughly 18% sits in the top ten. CDR3 length: 17 residues. Germline CDR1 reads LNHDA; CDR2 reads SQIVND (reference sequence). Trimming took 1 base from V and 0 from J; bases not matched to a gene: 3. Time point indicated: newly diagnosed GD, antithyroid drugs for less than 3 months. Following extraction of RNA from PBMCs, that RNA was used to make the TCR library. A blood draw put around 9.3 milliliters of peripheral blood into EDTA tubes. This same sample was also part of a study on T cells in Graves' hyperthyroidism and ophthalmopathy. Per that study: Exclusion criteria comprised uncontrolled infection, other autoimmune disease, pregnancy or lactation.

The sample consisted of peripheral blood mononuclear cells (PBMCs), taken at new diagnosis, from a patient treated with antithyroid drugs. This sequence was found in a woman aged 45-65 years with Graves disease. The V call is TRBV19, the J call TRBJ2-1, with 10 positions matching TRBD2. This CDR3 reads CASSIGSGRGSYNEQFF. DNA for the CDR3: TGTGCCAGTAGTATAGGCAGCGGGAGGGGCTCCTACAATGAGCAGTTCTTC.